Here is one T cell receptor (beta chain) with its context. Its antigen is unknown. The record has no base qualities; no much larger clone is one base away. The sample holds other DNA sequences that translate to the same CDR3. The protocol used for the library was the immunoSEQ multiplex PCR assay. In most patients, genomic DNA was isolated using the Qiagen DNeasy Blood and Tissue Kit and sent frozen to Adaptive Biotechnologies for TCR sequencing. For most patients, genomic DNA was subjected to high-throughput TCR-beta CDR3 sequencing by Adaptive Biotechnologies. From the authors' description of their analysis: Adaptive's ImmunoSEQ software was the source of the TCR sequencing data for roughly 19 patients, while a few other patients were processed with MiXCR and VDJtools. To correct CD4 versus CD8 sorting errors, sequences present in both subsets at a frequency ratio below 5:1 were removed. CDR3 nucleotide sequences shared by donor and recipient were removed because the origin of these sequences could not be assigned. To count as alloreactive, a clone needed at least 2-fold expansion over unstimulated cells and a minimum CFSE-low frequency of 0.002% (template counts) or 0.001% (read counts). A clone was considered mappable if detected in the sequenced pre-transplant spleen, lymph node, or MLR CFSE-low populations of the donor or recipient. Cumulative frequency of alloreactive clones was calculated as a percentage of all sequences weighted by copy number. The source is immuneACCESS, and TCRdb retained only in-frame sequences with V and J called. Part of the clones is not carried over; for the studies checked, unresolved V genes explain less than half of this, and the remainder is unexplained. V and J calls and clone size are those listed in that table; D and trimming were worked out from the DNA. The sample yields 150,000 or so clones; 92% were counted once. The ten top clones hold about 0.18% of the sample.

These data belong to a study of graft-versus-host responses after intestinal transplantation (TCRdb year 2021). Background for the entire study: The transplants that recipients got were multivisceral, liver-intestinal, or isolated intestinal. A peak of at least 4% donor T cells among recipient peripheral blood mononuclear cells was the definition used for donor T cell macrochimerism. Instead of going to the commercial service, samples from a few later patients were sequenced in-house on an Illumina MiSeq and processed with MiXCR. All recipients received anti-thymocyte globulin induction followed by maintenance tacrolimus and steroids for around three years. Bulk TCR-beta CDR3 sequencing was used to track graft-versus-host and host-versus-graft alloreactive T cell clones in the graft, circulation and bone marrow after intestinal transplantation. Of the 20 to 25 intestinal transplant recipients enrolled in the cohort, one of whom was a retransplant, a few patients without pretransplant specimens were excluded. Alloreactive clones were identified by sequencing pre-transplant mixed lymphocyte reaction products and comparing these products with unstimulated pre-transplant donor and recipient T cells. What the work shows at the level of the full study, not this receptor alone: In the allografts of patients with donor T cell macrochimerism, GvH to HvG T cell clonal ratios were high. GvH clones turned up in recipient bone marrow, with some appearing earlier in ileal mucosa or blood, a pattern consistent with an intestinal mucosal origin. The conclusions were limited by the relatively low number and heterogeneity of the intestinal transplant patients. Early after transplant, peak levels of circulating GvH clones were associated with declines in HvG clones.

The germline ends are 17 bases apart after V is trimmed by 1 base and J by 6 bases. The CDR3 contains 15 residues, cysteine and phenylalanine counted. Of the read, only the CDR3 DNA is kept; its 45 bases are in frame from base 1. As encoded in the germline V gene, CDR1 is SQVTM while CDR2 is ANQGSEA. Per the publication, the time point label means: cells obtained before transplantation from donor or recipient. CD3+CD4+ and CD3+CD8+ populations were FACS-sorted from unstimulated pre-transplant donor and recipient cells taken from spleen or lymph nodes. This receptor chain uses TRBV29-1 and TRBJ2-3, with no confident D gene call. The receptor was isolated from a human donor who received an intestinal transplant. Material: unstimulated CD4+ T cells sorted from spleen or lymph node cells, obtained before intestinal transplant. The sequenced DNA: TGCAGCGTTGAAGGTGATGAGTTCTCCGGGGATACGCAGTATTTT. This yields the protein CSVEGDEFSGDTQYF.